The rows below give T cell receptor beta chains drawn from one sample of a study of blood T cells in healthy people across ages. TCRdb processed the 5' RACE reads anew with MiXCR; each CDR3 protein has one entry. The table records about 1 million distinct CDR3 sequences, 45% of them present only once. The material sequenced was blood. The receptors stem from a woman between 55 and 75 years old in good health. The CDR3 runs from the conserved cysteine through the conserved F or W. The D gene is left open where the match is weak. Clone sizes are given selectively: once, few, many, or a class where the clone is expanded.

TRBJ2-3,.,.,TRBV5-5,CVSSYTGTTATDTQYF,TGTGTCAGCAGTTATACCGGGACCACGGCCACAGATACGCAGTATTTT
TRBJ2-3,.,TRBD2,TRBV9,CASSPSGTSGTSDTQYF,TGTGCCAGCAGCCCGAGTGGGACTAGCGGGACGTCAGATACGCAGTATTTT
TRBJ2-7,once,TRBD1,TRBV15,CATSSGTGSYNEQYF,TGTGCCACCAGCTCCGGGACAGGCTCCTACAATGAGCAGTACTTC
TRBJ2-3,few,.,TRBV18,CASSKFPGHRADTQYF,TGTGCCAGCTCAAAGTTTCCGGGACACCGCGCAGATACGCAGTATTTT
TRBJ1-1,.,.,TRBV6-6,CASIPREESLMNTEAFF,TGTGCCAGCATCCCAAGGGAGGAGTCCCTTATGAACACTGAAGCTTTCTTT
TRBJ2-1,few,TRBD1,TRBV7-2,CASRTGTGSYNEQFF,TGTGCCAGCAGAACCGGGACAGGGTCTTACAATGAGCAGTTCTTC
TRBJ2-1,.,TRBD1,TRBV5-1,CASSFTGVRYNEQFF,TGCGCCAGCAGCTTCACAGGGGTCAGATACAATGAGCAGTTCTTC
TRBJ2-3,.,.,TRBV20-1,CSARQGGGSTDTQYF,TGCAGTGCCAGACAAGGGGGAGGCTCCACAGATACGCAGTATTTT
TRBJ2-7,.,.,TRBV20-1,CSARHQLASNEQYF,TGCAGTGCTAGACATCAGCTAGCGTCCAATGAGCAGTACTTC
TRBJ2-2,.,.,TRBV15,CATSLRRSSGELFF,TGTGCCACCAGCCTTAGGAGAAGCTCCGGGGAGCTGTTTTTT
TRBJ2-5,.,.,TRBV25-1,CASSEYRGETQYF,TGTGCCAGCAGTGAATATAGGGGGGAGACCCAGTACTTC
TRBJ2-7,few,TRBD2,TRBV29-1,CSVRSAGLAGRREQYF,TGCAGCGTTCGAAGCGCCGGTCTAGCGGGAAGGAGGGAGCAGTACTTC
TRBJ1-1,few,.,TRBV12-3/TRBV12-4,CASSLKGGGNTEAFF,TGTGCCAGCAGTTTAAAGGGGGGGGGGAACACTGAAGCTTTCTTT
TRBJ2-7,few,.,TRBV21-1,CASSKRTGLPKEQYF,TGTGCCAGCAGCAAACGAACGGGACTACCTAAGGAGCAGTACTTC
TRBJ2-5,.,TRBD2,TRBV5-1,CASSLSSGRNPRQETQYF,TGCGCCAGCAGCCTCTCTAGCGGGAGGAACCCCAGGCAAGAGACCCAGTACTTC
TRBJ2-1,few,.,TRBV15,CATSPRPYNEQFF,TGTGCCACCAGCCCTCGACCATACAATGAGCAGTTCTTC
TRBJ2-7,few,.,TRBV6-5,CASSYGHSYEQYF,TGTGCCAGCAGTTACGGGCATTCCTACGAGCAGTACTTC
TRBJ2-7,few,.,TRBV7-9,CASSSPEDSYEQYF,TGTGCCAGCAGCTCCCCCGAGGACAGCTACGAGCAGTACTTC
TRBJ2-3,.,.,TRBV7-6,CAGSLSADTQYF,TGTGCCGGCAGCTTAAGTGCAGATACGCAGTATTTT
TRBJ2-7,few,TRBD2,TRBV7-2,CASSPRGGRGPYEQYF,TGTGCCAGCAGCCCCCGAGGCGGGAGAGGCCCCTACGAGCAGTACTTC
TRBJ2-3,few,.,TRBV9,CASSVGNTQYF,TGTGCCAGCAGCGTAGGGAATACGCAGTATTTT
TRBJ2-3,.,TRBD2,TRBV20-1,CSARPEREGLGDTQYF,TGCAGTGCTAGACCCGAGCGGGAGGGCTTAGGGGATACGCAGTATTTT